These 12 T cell receptor beta chains were sequenced from one sample in a study of control samples from healthy donors and cancer patients. Produced via immunoSEQ multiplex PCR; TCRdb's table is partial and in-frame only. The table records about 410,000 clones, around 90% of them present only once. The sample consisted of PBMCs. The receptors were sampled from a man aged 35-49 years with head and neck cancer.

This clone was found many times. The chain combines TRBV10-1 with TRBJ1-4; 7 nucleotides align to TRBD1. Trimming removed 3 bases from V and 5 bases from J; junction bases left unmatched: 0. Germline V gives CDR1 WNHNN, CDR2 SYGVQD (reference sequence). This CDR3 spans 13 amino acids. For the CDR3, the DNA is TGCGCCAGCAGTGAACAGGGGAATGAAAAACTGTTTTTT. It is translated as CASSEQGNEKLFF.

This clone was detected only a few times. The chain has TRBV6-5 and TRBJ2-7; 7 nucleotides align to TRBD1. The CDR3 runs 12 residues. CDR1 and CDR2 from the germline V gene are MNHEY and SVGAGI. V trimming: 10 bases; J trimming: 1 base; junction bases outside the gene matches: 4. The CDR3 reads CAKGTASYEQYF. The CDR3 bases are TGTGCCAAAGGGACAGCTTCCTACGAGCAGTACTTC.

This chain joins TRBV6-2 or TRBV6-3 and TRBJ1-5; 9 bases match TRBD1. This CDR3 spans 15 amino acids. Germline loops: CDR1 MNHEY, CDR2 SVGEGT. Trimming removed 2 bases from V and 2 bases from J; junction bases left unmatched: 1. The CDR3 DNA is TGTGCCAGCAGTTACCGGGACAGGGGCAATCAGCCCCAGCATTTT. It encodes CASSYRDRGNQPQHF.

V gene TRBV6-4 combines with J gene TRBJ2-2; D possibly corresponds to TRBD2 (5 bases). V lost 5 bases and J lost 2, with 12 bases in between. The CDR3 contains 15 residues. Looked up from germline, CDR1 is MRHNA and CDR2 is SNTAGT. The chain's CDR3 is CASSPGEGNTGELFF. CDR3 bases: TGTGCCAGCAGTCCGGGTGAGGGTAACACCGGGGAGCTGTTTTTT.

V and J are TRBV30 and TRBJ1-3, with D possibly matching TRBD1 (6 bases). Trimming left V 4 bases short and J 0 bases short, with 13 bases between. This CDR3 has 15 amino acids. The germline V gene encodes CDR1 GTSNPN and CDR2 SVGIG (reference sequence). CDR3 nucleotide sequence: TGTGCCTGGATGAGGGACATGAGCTCTGGAAACACCATATATTTT. This translates into CAWMRDMSSGNTIYF.

This rearrangement joins TRBV19 to TRBJ1-1; 8 nucleotides line up with TRBD1. The CDR3 totals 16 residues. The germline V gene has CDR1 LNHDA and CDR2 SQIVND (reference sequence). J gave up 1 base and V 5 bases, and 9 bases lay outside the gene matches. CDR3 in DNA: TGTGCCAGTAGTCCAAGACAGGGGAAGAGGAACACTGAAGCTTTCTTT. This codes for CASSPRQGKRNTEAFF.

This rearrangement joins TRBV11-2 to TRBJ1-2; tentative D call: TRBD1 (6 bases). Between the trimmed V and J ends, which lost 5 bases and 6 bases, there was a span of 10 bases. This CDR3 spans 12 amino acids. The germline CDR1 and CDR2 sequences are SGHAT and FQNNGV. Written as DNA, the CDR3 is TGTGCCAGCAGCCTCCACAGGGATGGCTACACCTTC. Translating it yields CASSLHRDGYTF.

This clone was seen only a few times. The chain couples TRBV9 to TRBJ1-5; D remains unclear. V lost 2 bases and J lost 1, with 10 bases in between. CDR3 length: 15 residues. Germline V gene sequence: CDR1 SGDLS, CDR2 YYNGEE. The CDR3 sequence is CASSVGPESNQPQHF. For the CDR3, the DNA is TGTGCCAGCAGCGTCGGGCCAGAGAGCAATCAGCCCCAGCATTTT.

The chain uses TRBV11-3 and TRBJ2-1; D remains ambiguous. In germline, CDR1 is SGHNT, CDR2 YENEEA. This CDR3 contains 15 residues. The V end lost 0 bases, the J end lost 3 bases, and 9 bases lay between the germline ends. In DNA form, the CDR3 reads TGTGCCAGCAGCTTAGATCCAGCGCTCTACAATGAGCAGTTCTTC. Translated: CASSLDPALYNEQFF.

The chain recombines TRBV5-6 with TRBJ1-6; D remains ambiguous. Germline V gene data show CDR1 as SGHDT and CDR2 as YYEEEE. CDR3 size: 19 residues. With 4 bases removed from V and 0 bases from J, the gap between germline ends came to 20 bases. The CDR3 loop is CASSPSPARAYSYNSPLHF. The DNA for the CDR3 is TGTGCCAGCAGCCCCTCACCAGCTCGAGCCTACTCCTATAATTCACCCCTCCACTTT.

The rearrangement links TRBV12-5 to TRBJ2-5, with TRBD2 matching 15 bases. Germline values: CDR1 LGHNT, CDR2 FRNRAP. V was clipped by 6 bases and J by 5 bases; unmatched bases: 4. This CDR3 is built from 15 residues. For the CDR3, the DNA is TGTGCTAGTGGCCCCGGACTAGCGGGAGGGGAGACCCAGTACTTC. Protein: CASGPGLAGGETQYF.

This chain uses TRBV6-1 with TRBJ2-5; 10 bases fit TRBD2. This CDR3 has 13 amino acids. Germline CDR1 MNHNS, CDR2 SASEGT. V lost 1 base and J lost 9; bases outside the gene matches: 2. CDR3 sequence reads: CASSEGSGGAQYF. Here the CDR3 DNA reads TGTGCCAGCAGTGAAGGGAGCGGGGGGGCCCAGTACTTC.